Each of the 14 T cell receptor beta chains below was sequenced from the same sample in a study of human T cells and chemical hapten exposure (dated by TCRdb to about 2021). The library was made by RACE. The sample was run on a NextSeq 500. TCRdb passed the public sequencing reads through fastp at Q25 and MiXCR, retaining productive beta sequences. A single entry per CDR3 protein holds the most common genes and DNA from its merged rows. The sample records about 360,000 distinct CDR3 sequences, 4.8% of which are singletons. In total, the top ten clones hold around 2% of the sample. The time point label here, explained by the study, means: patch test 1, 2 weeks after DPC sensitization. Sample treatment or condition, as interpreted from the label and publication: therapeutic diphenylcyclopropenone sensitization with weekly scalp DPC. The material was whole blood, obtained in connection with sensitization to the hapten diphenylcyclopropenone (DPC). The receptor set was obtained from a woman aged 50 to 60 with alopecia areata. Some clones in this sample may be carry-over from other donors' samples.

This clonotype was picked up many times. The genes are TRBV7-6 and TRBJ2-5, with D possibly TRBD1 on 6 matching bases. Germline assignment: CDR1 SGHVS and CDR2 FNYEAQ. This CDR3 is 14 amino acids long. V gave up 5 bases and J gave up 4 bases, with 14 bases separating them. The DNA for the CDR3 is TGTGCCAGCAGCCTCATGACAGGCCGAGAGACCCAGTACTTC. Its protein product is CASSLMTGRETQYF.

As concerns this clonotype: A read error may explain this, as a much larger clone is one base away. V and J are TRBV29-1 and TRBJ1-4; D gene ambiguous. The CDR3 loop spans 13 amino acids. Germline CDR1 SQVTM, CDR2 ANQGSEA. The CDR3 is CGVAPPLGEKLFF. CDR3 nucleotide sequence: TGCGGCGTAGCCCCCCCGTTGGGGGAAAAACTGTTTTTT.

This clonotype was counted at least ten times. The rearrangement joins TRBV20-1 to TRBJ2-2; 14 nucleotides line up with TRBD2. The CDR3 extends over 15 amino acids. The germline V gene has CDR1 DFQATT and CDR2 SNEGSKA (reference sequence). V was clipped by 5 bases and J by 7 bases; unmatched bases: 6. The CDR3 loop reads CSARGLAGGNGELFF. CDR3 sequence (DNA): TGCAGTGCTCGCGGACTAGCGGGGGGTAACGGGGAGCTGTTTTTT.

Ten or more counts support this clonotype. This chain connects TRBV7-9 to TRBJ1-1; perhaps TRBD1 as D (6 bases). This CDR3 has 17 residues. The germline V and J ends were trimmed by 2 bases and 5 bases, with 21 bases remaining between them. CDR1 and CDR2 from the germline V gene are SEHNR and FQNEAQ (reference sequence). As DNA, the CDR3 is TGTGCCAGCAGCTTACAGCTCGGGAGTTCGAGGGGGACTGAAGCTTTCTTT. Residues: CASSLQLGSSRGTEAFF. Full variable domain (rest looked up from reference TRBV7-9 and TRBJ1-1): DTGVSQNPRHKITKRGQNVTFRCDPISEHNRLYWYRQTLGQGPEFLTYFQNEAQLEKSRLLSDRFSAERPKGSFSTLEIQRTEQGDSAMYLCASSLQLGSSRGTEAFFGQGTRLTVV.

This clonotype was detected ten times or more. The chain recombines TRBV7-9 with TRBJ2-4; 11 bases map to TRBD1. Germline V CDR1 and CDR2: SEHNR, FQNEAQ (reference sequence). Trimming at V came to 4 bases and at J to 1 base, leaving 3 bases not matched to a gene. The CDR3 is 16 residues long. CDR3 DNA: TGTGCCAGCAGCTCCGGACAGGGGGCGGCCAAAAACATTCAGTACTTC. The encoded protein is CASSSGQGAAKNIQYF.

This clonotype was seen at least ten times. The J gene is TRBJ2-3, the V gene TRBV3-1; D tentatively fits TRBD1 or TRBD2 (6 bases each). Trimming took 4 bases from V and 6 from J, leaving 20 bases between them. This CDR3 has 16 residues. Germline V CDR1 and CDR2: LGHDT, YNNKEL (reference sequence). The CDR3 here is CASSPLFTGAEDTQYF. Written as DNA, the CDR3 is TGTGCCAGCAGCCCGCTGTTTACGGGGGCAGAGGATACGCAGTATTTT.

This clonotype was picked up many times. The chain joins TRBV7-6 to TRBJ1-1, with a weak D call TRBD1 (5 bases). V gave up 7 bases and J gave up 5 bases, with 11 bases separating them. The CDR3 is 12 residues long. The germline gives CDR1 SGHVS, CDR2 FNYEAQ. CDR3 DNA sequence: TGTGCCAGCAAGATGGAGGGGACTGAAGCTTTCTTT. It yields the protein CASKMEGTEAFF.

This clonotype was picked up a small number of times. The chain links TRBV19 to TRBJ1-5; a possible D gene is TRBD1 (6 bases). This CDR3 has 15 residues. Trimming removed 4 bases at V and 3 bases at J, with 13 bases between. The germline gives CDR1 LNHDA, CDR2 SQIVND (reference sequence). Here the CDR3 reads CASSTRQAFNQPQHF. CDR3 nucleotides: TGTGCCAGTAGTACGAGACAGGCTTTCAATCAGCCCCAGCATTTT.

This clonotype was seen a few times. The chain carries TRBV6-6 and TRBJ1-2; D is unresolved. Per germline, CDR1 MNHNY and CDR2 SVGAGI (reference sequence). The CDR3 contains 11 residues. Trimming took 2 bases from V and 6 from J, leaving 4 bases between them. The CDR3 region is CASSYEDGYTF. Here the CDR3 DNA reads TGTGCCAGCAGTTACGAGGATGGCTACACCTTC.

In this sample, this clonotype turned up many times. The V gene is TRBV3-1, the J gene TRBJ1-1; weak D call: TRBD1 (5 bases). Germline V gene sequence: CDR1 LGHDT, CDR2 YNNKEL (reference sequence). The CDR3 is made up of 14 amino acids. Between the trimmed V and J ends, which lost 4 bases and 3 bases, there was a span of 12 bases. The CDR3 DNA sequence: TGTGCCAGCAGCCCGCGGGCAGGGCACACTGAAGCTTTCTTT. This gives the protein CASSPRAGHTEAFF.

This clonotype was recorded only once. This may come from a read error, since a much larger clone is one base off. The rearrangement links TRBV11-2 to TRBJ2-6; tentatively, D is TRBD1 (5 bases). Germline V gene data show CDR1 as SGHAT and CDR2 as FQNNGV. This CDR3 has 17 residues. Trimming removed 3 bases at V and 4 bases at J, with 16 bases between. The CDR3 here is CASSFGAVVPGANVLTF. CDR3 DNA: TGTGCCAGCAGCTTTGGGGCGGTAGTCCCCGGGGCCAACGTCCTGACTTTC.

This clonotype showed up many times. The chain joins TRBV10-3 to TRBJ2-7; 12 nucleotides line up with TRBD2. The V gene end was trimmed by 5 bases and the J gene end by 0 bases; junction bases not matched to a gene: 2. The V gene's germline CDR1 is ENHRY and CDR2 SYGVKD. The CDR3 extends over 15 amino acids. The DNA for the CDR3 is TGTGCCATCAGTACTAGCGGGGGGAGCTCCTACGAGCAGTACTTC. Protein product: CAISTSGGSSYEQYF.

This clonotype occurred a few times. V usage is TRBV20-1 and J usage is TRBJ2-7; D unresolved. The germline CDR1 and CDR2 sequences are DFQATT and SNEGSKA (reference sequence). The CDR3 covers 12 residues. V was trimmed by 0 bases and J by 6 bases, leaving 9 bases between them. The CDR3 is CSAREEVPEQYF. The CDR3 bases are TGCAGTGCTAGAGAGGAAGTCCCCGAGCAGTACTTC.

The table lists this clonotype with many counts. This chain connects TRBV6-6 to TRBJ1-5; the D is unclear. The germline V and J ends were trimmed by 2 bases and 0 bases, with 14 bases remaining between them. Germline V gives CDR1 MNHNY, CDR2 SVGAGI (reference sequence). The CDR3 loop spans 17 amino acids. DNA for the CDR3: TGTGCCAGCAGTTACGGAGCAGATGTATATAGCAATCAGCCCCAGCATTTT. It specifies CASSYGADVYSNQPQHF.